These 23 T cell receptor beta chains came from one sample sequenced in a study of cytomegalovirus exposure and HLA in healthy donors. The PCR made use of 60 Vbeta and 13 Jbeta primers. Data came from immunoSEQ multiplex PCR; TCRdb stores just in-frame clones and leaves some out. Among about 120,000 clones listed, around 75% were seen once. Sequencing used PBMCs. Every receptor here comes from a woman younger than 35 in good health and CMV-seronegative.

The rearrangement uses TRBV5-1 and TRBJ2-5; TRBD2 matches 10 bases. CDR1 SGHRS and CDR2 YFSETQ come from the germline V gene. J gave up 2 bases and V 1 base, and 5 bases lay outside the gene matches. The CDR3 sequence is 16 residues long. As DNA, the CDR3 is TGCGCCAGCAGCTTGAATCCAGCGGGGGGGCAAGAGACCCAGTACTTC. It codes for CASSLNPAGGQETQYF.

The chain combines TRBV5-1 with TRBJ2-1; 8 positions match TRBD2. The CDR3 spans 17 residues. From germline, CDR1 is SGHRS and CDR2 YFSETQ. V lost 1 base and J lost 0; bases outside the gene matches: 6. CDR3 nucleotide sequence: TGCGCCAGCAGCTTGAATAGCGGGGCGAGCTCCTACAATGAGCAGTTCTTC. This sequence encodes CASSLNSGASSYNEQFF.

There are a few counts of this clone. The chain has TRBV10-2 and TRBJ1-2, with 7 nucleotides matching TRBD1. Germline CDR1 is WSHSY and CDR2 is SAAADI. CDR3 length: 13 amino acids. With 4 bases clipped from V and 2 bases from J, the junction kept 1 base outside the gene matches. The CDR3 coding sequence is TGCGCCAGCAGTGGGGACAGAAACTATGGCTACACCTTC. This encodes CASSGDRNYGYTF.

V is TRBV7-2 and J is TRBJ1-4; possibly TRBD1 for D (5 bases). V was trimmed by 1 base and J by 4 bases, leaving 10 bases between them. The germline CDR1 and CDR2 sequences are SGHTA and FQGNSA. The CDR3 contains 15 residues. The DNA for the CDR3 is TGTGCCAGCAGCTTAGTAGCCAGGGTTAATGAAAAACTGTTTTTT. Protein sequence: CASSLVARVNEKLFF.

The chain is built from TRBV7-9 and TRBJ1-2; 9 bases match TRBD1. Germline CDR1 is SEHNR and CDR2 is FQNEAQ (reference sequence). The CDR3 runs 15 residues. The V and J ends lost 5 bases and 7 bases, in that order; junction bases with no gene match: 11. Here the CDR3 DNA reads TGTGCCAGCAGCATCCACAGGGGGCCGGTGGGTGGCTACACCTTC. Its translation: CASSIHRGPVGGYTF.

The V call is TRBV5-1, the J call TRBJ2-3, with 8 bases fitting TRBD2. This CDR3 has 15 residues. V trimming: 4 bases; J trimming: 2 bases; junction bases outside the gene matches: 6. The V gene's germline CDR1 is SGHRS and CDR2 YFSETQ. CDR3 coding DNA: TGCGCCAGCAGCCCCGGGACTAGACCCACAGATACGCAGTATTTT. This codes for CASSPGTRPTDTQYF.

The V and J genes are TRBV19 and TRBJ2-3; no reliable D call. This CDR3 comprises 13 residues. Looked up from germline, CDR1 is LNHDA and CDR2 is SQIVND (reference sequence). V was trimmed by 0 bases and J by 6 bases, leaving 7 bases between them. The CDR3 sequence is CASSIDPRDTQYF. The CDR3 DNA follows: TGTGCCAGTAGTATAGACCCGCGGGATACGCAGTATTTT.

The chain couples TRBV28 to TRBJ1-2; no reliable D call. Germline V gene sequence: CDR1 MDHEN, CDR2 SYDVKM. The CDR3 loop spans 11 amino acids. V lost 3 bases to trimming and J lost 8 bases, with 7 bases between them. CDR3 in amino acids: CASSLSRGYTF. Written as DNA, the CDR3 is TGTGCCAGCAGTTTGTCGCGGGGCTACACCTTC.

There are a few counts of this clone. The rearrangement joins TRBV19 to TRBJ2-2, with D uncertain. Germline loops: CDR1 LNHDA, CDR2 SQIVND (reference sequence). V gave up 5 bases and J gave up 1 base, with 8 bases separating them. The CDR3 loop spans 14 amino acids. CDR3 coding DNA: TGTGCCAGTAGTCCTTCACAGAACACCGGGGAGCTGTTTTTT. This encodes CASSPSQNTGELFF.

The J gene is TRBJ2-2, the V gene TRBV4-1; 7 nucleotides match TRBD1. CDR1 is MGHRA, CDR2 YSYEKL, per germline. V was pared by 3 bases and J by 1 base, with 8 bases of the junction left unmatched. CDR3 length: 17 amino acids. The DNA for the CDR3 is TGCGCCAGCAGCCACCGCCTCGGGACAGAGAACACCGGGGAGCTGTTTTTT. Translating it yields CASSHRLGTENTGELFF.

This clone was observed a handful of times. This chain joins TRBV20-1 and TRBJ1-2; D is undetermined. This CDR3 is 11 amino acids long. The germline V and J ends were trimmed by 8 bases and 4 bases, with 11 bases remaining between them. The germline gives CDR1 DFQATT, CDR2 SNEGSKA (reference sequence). The CDR3 here is CSSSGSYGYTF. CDR3 nucleotide sequence: TGCAGTTCGTCCGGGAGCTATGGCTACACCTTC.

J is TRBJ1-1 and V is TRBV4-1; D not certain. Germline values: CDR1 MGHRA, CDR2 YSYEKL. V was shortened by 2 bases and J by 4 bases, with 14 bases between the two germline ends. The CDR3 extends over 15 amino acids. CDR3 sequence (DNA): TGCGCCAGCAGCCAAACGGAGACGCGCGGCACTGAAGCTTTCTTT. Translation gives CASSQTETRGTEAFF.

This clone was recorded once. The chain employs TRBV30 and TRBJ1-6; the D gene is possibly TRBD1 (6 bases). In germline, CDR1 is GTSNPN, CDR2 SVGIG (reference sequence). This CDR3 is 14 amino acids long. Trimming took off 4 bases at V and 7 bases at J, with 14 bases between the two ends. The CDR3 sequence: CAWTGDTMNSPLHF. In DNA form, the CDR3 reads TGTGCCTGGACTGGGGACACTATGAATTCACCCCTCCACTTT. Variable domain in full (rest from reference TRBV30 and TRBJ1-6): SQTIHQWPATLVQPVGSPLSLECTVEGTSNPNLYWYRQAAGRGLQLLFYSVGIGQISSEVPQNLSASRPQDRQFILSSKKLLLSDSGFYLCAWTGDTMNSPLHFGNGTRLTVT.

In its sample, this clone was seen a few times. J is TRBJ1-1 and V is TRBV28; TRBD1 aligns across 9 bases. The germline V gene has CDR1 MDHEN and CDR2 SYDVKM. There are 12 residues in the CDR3. V dropped 4 bases and J dropped 7; count of bases not matched to a gene: 1. CDR3 amino acids: CASSWDRVEAFF. As DNA, the CDR3 is TGTGCCAGCAGTTGGGACAGGGTTGAAGCTTTCTTT.

The chain carries TRBV30 and TRBJ1-1; D is undetermined. The CDR3 covers 13 residues. Trimming cost V 5 bases and J 1 base, with 11 bases left between them. From germline, CDR1 is GTSNPN and CDR2 SVGIG (reference sequence). CDR3 coding DNA: TGTGCCTGGGCCACCCTAAAGAACACTGAAGCTTTCTTT. It encodes CAWATLKNTEAFF.

This clone appeared a few times. The chain is built from TRBV18 and TRBJ2-7, with 9 bases aligning to TRBD1. This CDR3 has 16 residues. J was trimmed by 1 base and V by 3 bases; bases with no gene match: 7. Germline-derived CDR1 and CDR2 are KGHSH and LQKENI. DNA of the CDR3: TGTGCCAGCTCACCGCGGGACAGGGAATCGTCCTACGAGCAGTACTTC. Protein sequence: CASSPRDRESSYEQYF.

CDR3 in amino acids: CASRSPGWNEQFF. The CDR3 DNA is TGTGCCAGCAGGAGCCCGGGGTGGAATGAGCAGTTCTTC. J is TRBJ2-1 and V is TRBV6-5; perhaps TRBD2 as D (5 bases). Trimming removed 6 bases at V and 7 bases at J, with 13 bases between. CDR1 is MNHEY and CDR2 is SVGAGI in the germline V gene. The CDR3 spans 13 residues.

The chain employs TRBV5-1 and TRBJ2-5; TRBD2 matches 8 bases. Germline CDR1 reads SGHRS; CDR2 reads YFSETQ. Unmatched junction bases numbered 6, after V lost 5 bases and J lost 0 bases. This CDR3 is 15 amino acids long. DNA for the CDR3: TGCGCCAGCAGACCGAGCGGGGGAAACCAAGAGACCCAGTACTTC. It encodes CASRPSGGNQETQYF.

This CDR3 is CASSESERQTQYF. Here the CDR3 DNA reads TGTGCCAGCAGCGAATCGGAGCGGCAGACCCAGTACTTC. The chain has TRBV6-1 and TRBJ2-5; possible D gene TRBD2, 5 bases. The CDR3 length is 13 residues. V was shortened by 6 bases and J by 6 bases, with 14 bases between the two germline ends. Germline lookup yields CDR1 MNHNS and CDR2 SASEGT.

The rearrangement joins TRBV28 to TRBJ2-7; D gene ambiguous. V lost 1 base and J lost 3, with 4 bases in between. The V gene's germline CDR1 is MDHEN and CDR2 SYDVKM. The CDR3 extends over 12 amino acids. CDR3 bases: TGTGCCAGCAGTTTATTAATCTACGAGCAGTACTTC. Protein sequence: CASSLLIYEQYF. The whole variable domain, filled in from reference TRBV28 and TRBJ2-7, reads DVKVTQSSRYLVKRTGEKVFLECVQDMDHENMFWYRQDPGLGLRLIYFSYDVKMKEKGDIPEGYSVSREKKERFSLILESASTNQTSMYLCASSLLIYEQYFGPGTRLTVT.

The CDR3 protein is CASSLAPNTGSYGYTF. In nucleotides, the CDR3 is TGTGCCAGCAGCTTAGCCCCTAATACAGGGTCCTATGGCTACACCTTC. This sequence joins TRBV7-2 and TRBJ1-2, with D maybe TRBD1 (6 bases). Germline CDR1 is SGHTA and CDR2 is FQGNSA. The CDR3 has 16 residues. V lost 0 bases to trimming and J lost 4 bases, with 15 bases between them.

The rearrangement joins TRBV30 to TRBJ1-2, with D perhaps matching TRBD1 (5 bases). The length of the CDR3 is 14 residues. V gave up 0 bases and J gave up 6 bases, with 14 bases separating them. In germline, CDR1 is GTSNPN, CDR2 SVGIG (reference sequence). CDR3: CAWSVRQGPNGYTF. CDR3 coding DNA: TGTGCCTGGAGTGTACGCCAGGGTCCAAATGGCTACACCTTC.

The chain recombines TRBV6-4 with TRBJ1-2; D gene ambiguous. The CDR3 sequence is 16 residues long. The V gene lost 2 bases and the J gene lost 4 bases, with 17 bases spanning the gap. The germline V gene encodes CDR1 MRHNA and CDR2 SNTAGT. For the CDR3, the DNA is TGTGCCAGCAGTGACACCATCGGGGAAACCGGCTATGGCTACACCTTC. This translates into CASSDTIGETGYGYTF.